These T cell receptor beta chains were read from a single sample in a study of blood T cell repertoires in COVID-19. Here immunoSEQ multiplex PCR was the method, and the copy in TCRdb shows in-frame clones only, minus some. The sample lists around 51,000 clones, approximately 86% occurring once. What was sequenced was peripheral blood. Receptor source: an elderly woman with acute or convalescent COVID-19. Each CDR3 is given with its conserved first and last residue. A D gene is named only where the DNA matches it firmly. The size entry is marked missing in some rows and otherwise reads once, few, many or a size class.

j_call: TRBJ2-4; cdr3_length: 14; clone_size: NA; v_call: TRBV25-1; d_call: NA; cdr3_aa: CASSADTSRHIQYF; cdr3_nt: TGTGCCAGCAGTGCGGACACTTCGAGGCACATTCAGTACTTC
j_call: TRBJ1-5; cdr3_length: 15; clone_size: NA; v_call: TRBV15; d_call: TRBD1; cdr3_aa: CATSNGQGVRQPQHF; cdr3_nt: TGTGCCACCAGCAACGGACAGGGGGTGCGTCAGCCCCAGCATTTT
j_call: TRBJ2-1; cdr3_length: 13; clone_size: NA; v_call: TRBV15; d_call: NA; cdr3_aa: CATSRDRGNEQFF; cdr3_nt: TGTGCCACCAGCAGAGACAGGGGCAATGAGCAGTTCTTC
j_call: TRBJ1-2; cdr3_length: 15; clone_size: NA; v_call: TRBV3-1/TRBV3-2; d_call: TRBD1; cdr3_aa: CASSLPGQGAYGYTF; cdr3_nt: TGTGCCAGCAGCCTCCCGGGACAGGGGGCCTATGGCTACACCTTC
j_call: TRBJ2-1; cdr3_length: 13; clone_size: NA; v_call: TRBV7-2; d_call: NA; cdr3_aa: CASSRTKDNEQFF; cdr3_nt: TGTGCCAGCAGTCGGACTAAAGACAATGAGCAGTTCTTC
j_call: TRBJ1-4; cdr3_length: 15; clone_size: NA; v_call: TRBV5-1; d_call: NA; cdr3_aa: CASSLGAGLNEKLFF; cdr3_nt: TGCGCCAGCAGCTTGGGGGCAGGGTTAAATGAAAAACTGTTTTTT
j_call: TRBJ1-1; cdr3_length: 15; clone_size: NA; v_call: TRBV6-5; d_call: NA; cdr3_aa: CASSRGDTMNTEAFF; cdr3_nt: TGTGCCAGCAGCCGAGGGGACACCATGAACACTGAAGCTTTCTTT
j_call: TRBJ1-1; cdr3_length: 12; clone_size: NA; v_call: TRBV5-1; d_call: NA; cdr3_aa: CASSLEGAGAFF; cdr3_nt: TGCGCCAGCAGCTTAGAGGGCGCGGGAGCTTTCTTT
j_call: TRBJ1-2; cdr3_length: 15; clone_size: NA; v_call: TRBV3-1/TRBV3-2; d_call: NA; cdr3_aa: CASSQQGWGYYGYTF; cdr3_nt: TGTGCCAGCAGCCAACAGGGGTGGGGGTACTATGGCTACACCTTC
j_call: TRBJ2-3; cdr3_length: 18; clone_size: once; v_call: TRBV5-1; d_call: TRBD1; cdr3_aa: CASSSMIGAGQGADTQYF; cdr3_nt: TGCGCCAGCAGCTCGATGATTGGAGCGGGACAGGGGGCAGATACGCAGTATTTT
j_call: TRBJ2-7; cdr3_length: 15; clone_size: NA; v_call: TRBV27; d_call: TRBD1; cdr3_aa: CASSSGTGGTYEQYF; cdr3_nt: TGTGCCAGCAGTTCAGGGACAGGGGGTACCTACGAGCAGTACTTC
j_call: TRBJ1-4; cdr3_length: 13; clone_size: NA; v_call: TRBV18; d_call: NA; cdr3_aa: CASSPLANEKLFF; cdr3_nt: TGTGCCAGCTCACCGCTAGCTAATGAAAAACTGTTTTTT
j_call: TRBJ1-2; cdr3_length: 13; clone_size: NA; v_call: TRBV29-1; d_call: NA; cdr3_aa: CSAPEEPPYGYTF; cdr3_nt: TGCAGCGCCCCGGAGGAACCCCCATATGGCTACACCTTC
j_call: TRBJ1-6; cdr3_length: 14; clone_size: NA; v_call: TRBV2; d_call: TRBD1; cdr3_aa: CASSAGTGNSPLHF; cdr3_nt: TGTGCCAGCAGTGCCGGGACAGGGAATTCACCCCTCCACTTT
j_call: TRBJ1-1; cdr3_length: 14; clone_size: NA; v_call: TRBV5-1; d_call: TRBD1; cdr3_aa: CASRRDSSLTEAFF; cdr3_nt: TGCGCCAGCAGACGGGACAGCTCCCTTACTGAAGCTTTCTTT
j_call: TRBJ1-1; cdr3_length: 16; clone_size: NA; v_call: TRBV4-1; d_call: TRBD1; cdr3_aa: CASSLRDRDPNTEAFF; cdr3_nt: TGCGCCAGCAGCCTCCGGGACAGGGATCCAAACACTGAAGCTTTCTTT
j_call: TRBJ2-1; cdr3_length: 17; clone_size: NA; v_call: TRBV5-4; d_call: TRBD2; cdr3_aa: CASSPSGTSGALHEQFF; cdr3_nt: TGTGCCAGCAGCCCGTCCGGGACTAGCGGCGCCCTGCATGAGCAGTTCTTC
j_call: TRBJ1-1; cdr3_length: 17; clone_size: few; v_call: TRBV7-9; d_call: TRBD1; cdr3_aa: CASSFPGQDVIGKEAFF; cdr3_nt: TGTGCCAGCAGTTTCCCGGGACAGGACGTAATAGGGAAGGAAGCTTTCTTT
j_call: TRBJ2-7; cdr3_length: 14; clone_size: NA; v_call: TRBV5-1; d_call: NA; cdr3_aa: CASSLGAGAYEQYF; cdr3_nt: TGCGCCAGCAGCTTGGGGGCAGGGGCCTACGAGCAGTACTTC
j_call: TRBJ1-5; cdr3_length: 14; clone_size: NA; v_call: TRBV6-5; d_call: TRBD1; cdr3_aa: CASKGGQGNQPQHF; cdr3_nt: TGTGCCAGCAAAGGGGGACAGGGCAATCAGCCCCAGCATTTT
j_call: TRBJ1-2; cdr3_length: 15; clone_size: NA; v_call: TRBV19; d_call: NA; cdr3_aa: CASIPTRQGGYGYTF; cdr3_nt: TGTGCCAGTATCCCCACCCGGCAGGGCGGCTATGGCTACACCTTC
j_call: TRBJ2-3; cdr3_length: 15; clone_size: NA; v_call: TRBV6-2/TRBV6-3; d_call: TRBD2; cdr3_aa: CASSLPGGNTDTQYF; cdr3_nt: TGTGCCAGCAGCCTCCCCGGGGGGAACACAGATACGCAGTATTTT
j_call: TRBJ2-5; cdr3_length: 14; clone_size: NA; v_call: TRBV5-6; d_call: NA; cdr3_aa: CASSLKTVQETQYF; cdr3_nt: TGTGCCAGCAGCTTGAAGACAGTACAAGAGACCCAGTACTTC
j_call: TRBJ2-7; cdr3_length: 14; clone_size: once; v_call: TRBV5-1; d_call: NA; cdr3_aa: CASSLAGRGNEQYF; cdr3_nt: TGCGCCAGCAGCTTGGCGGGCAGGGGAAACGAGCAGTACTTC
j_call: TRBJ2-5; cdr3_length: 14; clone_size: NA; v_call: TRBV5-6; d_call: TRBD2; cdr3_aa: CASSGRGRAETQYF; cdr3_nt: TGTGCCAGCAGCGGGAGGGGCCGGGCGGAGACCCAGTACTTC
j_call: TRBJ1-3; cdr3_length: 16; clone_size: NA; v_call: TRBV7-2; d_call: NA; cdr3_aa: CASSLAQAGSGNTIYF; cdr3_nt: TGTGCCAGCAGCTTAGCGCAGGCAGGCTCTGGAAACACCATATATTTT
j_call: TRBJ1-4; cdr3_length: 16; clone_size: once; v_call: TRBV4-1; d_call: TRBD1; cdr3_aa: CASSQGTGVDNEKLFF; cdr3_nt: TGCGCCAGCAGCCAAGGAACAGGGGTGGATAATGAAAAACTGTTTTTT
j_call: TRBJ1-5; cdr3_length: 16; clone_size: few; v_call: TRBV4-1; d_call: NA; cdr3_aa: CASSQGRGAGNQPQHF; cdr3_nt: TGCGCCAGCAGCCAAGGGCGGGGGGCCGGCAATCAGCCCCAGCATTTT
j_call: TRBJ2-7; cdr3_length: 12; clone_size: NA; v_call: TRBV5-1; d_call: NA; cdr3_aa: CASSLVQNEQYF; cdr3_nt: TGCGCCAGCAGCTTGGTTCAGAACGAGCAGTACTTC
j_call: TRBJ1-5; cdr3_length: 14; clone_size: NA; v_call: TRBV7-9; d_call: NA; cdr3_aa: CASSLAEGTQPQHF; cdr3_nt: TGTGCCAGCAGCTTAGCGGAGGGGACTCAGCCCCAGCATTTT
j_call: TRBJ1-1; cdr3_length: 14; clone_size: NA; v_call: TRBV5-1; d_call: NA; cdr3_aa: CASSVGQLNTEAFF; cdr3_nt: TGCGCCAGCAGCGTTGGACAATTGAACACTGAAGCTTTCTTT
j_call: TRBJ2-4; cdr3_length: 12; clone_size: NA; v_call: TRBV6-5; d_call: NA; cdr3_aa: CASSPGLNIQYF; cdr3_nt: TGTGCCAGCAGCCCGGGACTCAACATTCAGTACTTC
j_call: TRBJ1-6; cdr3_length: 16; clone_size: few; v_call: TRBV3-1/TRBV3-2; d_call: NA; cdr3_aa: CASSQGGASYNSPLHF; cdr3_nt: TGTGCCAGCAGTCAGGGAGGGGCTAGCTATAATTCACCCCTCCACTTT
j_call: TRBJ1-1; cdr3_length: 14; clone_size: NA; v_call: TRBV6-5; d_call: TRBD1; cdr3_aa: CASSSGTGGSEAFF; cdr3_nt: TGTGCCAGCAGTTCCGGGACAGGCGGCTCTGAAGCTTTCTTT
j_call: TRBJ1-1; cdr3_length: 12; clone_size: NA; v_call: TRBV2; d_call: NA; cdr3_aa: CASNMEGTEAFF; cdr3_nt: TGTGCCAGCAATATGGAGGGCACTGAAGCTTTCTTT
j_call: TRBJ1-3; cdr3_length: 18; clone_size: NA; v_call: TRBV27; d_call: NA; cdr3_aa: CASSPLGGGPDSGNTIYF; cdr3_nt: TGTGCCAGCAGCCCACTGGGTGGAGGCCCTGATTCTGGAAACACCATATATTTT
j_call: TRBJ2-5; cdr3_length: 15; clone_size: NA; v_call: TRBV7-2; d_call: NA; cdr3_aa: CASSLARTSGETQYF; cdr3_nt: TGTGCCAGCAGCTTAGCGCGCACTAGTGGGGAGACCCAGTACTTC
j_call: TRBJ2-3; cdr3_length: 14; clone_size: NA; v_call: TRBV29-1; d_call: TRBD2; cdr3_aa: CSVDRTSGTDTQYF; cdr3_nt: TGCAGCGTTGATAGGACTAGCGGCACAGATACGCAGTATTTT
j_call: TRBJ1-2; cdr3_length: 17; clone_size: NA; v_call: TRBV5-4; d_call: TRBD1; cdr3_aa: CASSAGTAAGGGYGYTF; cdr3_nt: TGTGCCAGCAGCGCTGGGACAGCGGCGGGGGGGGGCTATGGCTACACCTTC
j_call: TRBJ1-1; cdr3_length: 13; clone_size: NA; v_call: TRBV7-9; d_call: NA; cdr3_aa: CASSLWGPTEAFF; cdr3_nt: TGTGCCAGCAGCTTATGGGGGCCCACTGAAGCTTTCTTT
j_call: TRBJ2-7; cdr3_length: 13; clone_size: NA; v_call: TRBV9; d_call: NA; cdr3_aa: CASSVGPSYEQYF; cdr3_nt: TGTGCCAGCAGCGTAGGGCCTTCCTACGAGCAGTACTTC
j_call: TRBJ2-5; cdr3_length: 15; clone_size: NA; v_call: TRBV10-2; d_call: TRBD2; cdr3_aa: CAPRQIAGCQETQYF; cdr3_nt: TGCGCCCCCAGGCAAATAGCGGGGTGCCAAGAGACCCAGTACTTC
j_call: TRBJ2-3; cdr3_length: 14; clone_size: NA; v_call: TRBV27; d_call: NA; cdr3_aa: CASSGWGVPDTQYF; cdr3_nt: TGTGCCAGCAGTGGTTGGGGGGTCCCAGATACGCAGTATTTT
j_call: TRBJ1-2; cdr3_length: 14; clone_size: NA; v_call: TRBV9; d_call: NA; cdr3_aa: CASSVAGDVYGYTF; cdr3_nt: TGTGCCAGCAGCGTAGCAGGGGACGTCTATGGCTACACCTTC
j_call: TRBJ1-1; cdr3_length: 13; clone_size: NA; v_call: TRBV30; d_call: NA; cdr3_aa: CAWSFGGNTEAFF; cdr3_nt: TGTGCCTGGAGTTTTGGGGGCAACACTGAAGCTTTCTTT
j_call: TRBJ1-3; cdr3_length: 15; clone_size: NA; v_call: TRBV19; d_call: NA; cdr3_aa: CASSPSARGGNTIYF; cdr3_nt: TGTGCCAGTAGTCCGTCTGCCCGGGGAGGAAACACCATATATTTT